The clone carrying this TCR beta chain appeared a few times. Its antigen remains unknown. The source of the sample is a study of beta chain features in type 1 diabetes. Study-level background: Examined across all samples were just under 110,000,000 sorted cells. General study results and limits: More deletions and fewer insertions at VDJ junctions were seen in type 1 diabetes patients. In the patient group, naive, central memory and Treg TCRB repertoires seemed more alike than in the healthy donor group. Cells with high TCR expression could be over-represented when cDNA is sequenced.

What was sequenced were expressed TCRB transcripts, since all of the isolated RNA had been reverse transcribed. The protocol was immunoSEQ multiplex PCR, while the TCRdb copy is restricted to in-frame clones and leaves out a portion. The sample lists hundreds of thousands of clones; 10% to 15% were seen once. The specimen sequenced was naive CD4+ T cells from blood. The clonotype originates from a man between 18 and 29 years old in good health.

CDR3 residues: CASNMLRIGTEAFF. CDR3 coding DNA: TGTGCCAGCAACATGTTGAGGATTGGCACTGAAGCTTTCTTT. This chain uses TRBV28 with TRBJ1-1; D call uncertain. In germline, CDR1 is MDHEN, CDR2 SYDVKM. Trimming removed 7 bases from V and 4 bases from J, with 16 bases in between. This CDR3 contains 14 residues.